This T cell receptor beta chain came from a study of technical replicates of blood from several donors. Per the germline V gene, CDR1 is SGHDN and CDR2 is FVKESK. The CDR3 runs to 15 residues. The germline V and J ends were trimmed by 6 bases and 4 bases, with 15 bases remaining between them. TCRdb's copy holds only in-frame clones and misses some; the assay was immunoSEQ multiplex PCR. The data contain about 79,000 clones, 75% to 95% of them singletons. This chain joins TRBV14 and TRBJ2-2; maybe TRBD1 (6 bases). The specimen sequenced was T cells isolated from PBMCs. This sequence originates from a human donor in good health. Some clones in this sample may be carry-over from other donors' samples. CDR3 amino acids: CASSRLGQLTGELFF. As DNA, the CDR3 is TGTGCCAGCAGTCGTTTAGGACAGCTCACCGGGGAGCTGTTTTTT.